This is a list of T cell receptor beta chains from one sample in a study of blood T cell repertoires in COVID-19. The protocol was immunoSEQ multiplex PCR, while the TCRdb copy is restricted to in-frame clones and leaves out a portion. The top ten hold roughly 4% of the sample, which has roughly 250,000 clones, more than 60% seen once. The source material was peripheral blood. The receptors stem from a woman aged 40 to 55 with active or convalescent COVID-19. Both conserved end residues are part of each CDR3. A D gene is named only where the DNA matches it firmly. Rows give clone size only sometimes, using once, few, many, or a class for an expanded clone.

cdr3_aa: CASSDRGRLTNTEAFF
cdr3_nt: TGTGCCAGCAGTGACAGGGGGCGATTAACGAACACTGAAGCTTTCTTT
v_call: TRBV6-1
d_call: TRBD1
clone_size: -
j_call: TRBJ1-1

cdr3_aa: CASSSVAQGVTDTQYF
cdr3_nt: TGCGCCAGCAGCTCAGTGGCCCAGGGGGTCACAGATACGCAGTATTTT
v_call: TRBV5-1
d_call: TRBD1
clone_size: -
j_call: TRBJ2-3

cdr3_aa: CASSYKGEVTEAFF
cdr3_nt: TGTGCCAGCAGTTACAAAGGGGAGGTTACTGAAGCTTTCTTT
v_call: TRBV6-5
d_call: -
clone_size: -
j_call: TRBJ1-1

cdr3_aa: CASSADRENEQFF
cdr3_nt: TGTGCCAGCAGCGCGGACAGGGAAAATGAGCAGTTCTTC
v_call: TRBV9
d_call: TRBD1
clone_size: -
j_call: TRBJ2-1

cdr3_aa: CASRTGVPTGELFF
cdr3_nt: TGTGCCAGCAGGACCGGGGTTCCAACCGGGGAGCTGTTTTTT
v_call: TRBV3-1/TRBV3-2
d_call: -
clone_size: -
j_call: TRBJ2-2

cdr3_aa: CAISGRQGKGGYTF
cdr3_nt: TGTGCCATCAGTGGAAGACAGGGGAAAGGGGGCTACACCTTC
v_call: TRBV10-3
d_call: TRBD1
clone_size: -
j_call: TRBJ1-2

cdr3_aa: CASRPGTGEVCPPLHF
cdr3_nt: TGTGCCAGCAGACCCGGGACAGGGGAGGTGTGTCCACCCCTCCACTTT
v_call: TRBV21-1
d_call: -
clone_size: -
j_call: TRBJ1-6

cdr3_aa: CASSVAVSLADEQFF
cdr3_nt: TGTGCCAGCAGCGTAGCGGTCTCACTGGCGGATGAGCAGTTCTTC
v_call: TRBV9
d_call: -
clone_size: -
j_call: TRBJ2-1

cdr3_aa: CASSLAGPGNTIYF
cdr3_nt: TGTGCCAGCAGTTTGGCGGGACCTGGAAACACCATATATTTT
v_call: TRBV28
d_call: -
clone_size: -
j_call: TRBJ1-3

cdr3_aa: CASSKGAGANVLTF
cdr3_nt: TGTGCCAGCAGTAAGGGGGCTGGGGCCAACGTCCTGACTTTC
v_call: TRBV2
d_call: -
clone_size: -
j_call: TRBJ2-6

cdr3_aa: CAISEGQRSSGNTIYF
cdr3_nt: TGTGCCATCAGTGAGGGACAGAGAAGCTCTGGAAACACCATATATTTT
v_call: TRBV10-3
d_call: -
clone_size: -
j_call: TRBJ1-3

cdr3_aa: CASSPLAGWGDTQYF
cdr3_nt: TGCGCCAGCAGCCCCCTAGCGGGGTGGGGGGATACGCAGTATTTT
v_call: TRBV4-1
d_call: TRBD2
clone_size: -
j_call: TRBJ2-3

cdr3_aa: CASSSGQGRDNEQFF
cdr3_nt: TGTGCCAGCAGCTCAGGACAGGGGAGGGACAATGAGCAGTTCTTC
v_call: TRBV11-2
d_call: TRBD1
clone_size: -
j_call: TRBJ2-1

cdr3_aa: CASSPLRGGRNEQFF
cdr3_nt: TGTGCCAGCAGCCCCCTGCGGGGGGGACGCAATGAGCAGTTCTTC
v_call: TRBV11-2
d_call: TRBD2
clone_size: -
j_call: TRBJ2-1

cdr3_aa: CASKGGGYYEQYF
cdr3_nt: TGTGCCAGCAAAGGCGGGGGGTACTACGAGCAGTACTTC
v_call: TRBV28
d_call: TRBD2
clone_size: -
j_call: TRBJ2-7

cdr3_aa: CASSSQRGGRETQYF
cdr3_nt: TGTGCCAGCAGCTCGCAGCGGGGGGGCCGGGAGACCCAGTACTTC
v_call: TRBV28
d_call: TRBD2
clone_size: once
j_call: TRBJ2-5

cdr3_aa: CASSLPGGLRDTQYF
cdr3_nt: TGTGCCAGCAGCCTCCCGGGTGGTCTGCGAGATACGCAGTATTTT
v_call: TRBV5-4
d_call: -
clone_size: -
j_call: TRBJ2-3

cdr3_aa: CASSPGTGSSYNEQFF
cdr3_nt: TGCGCCAGCAGCCCCGGGACAGGCAGCTCCTACAATGAGCAGTTCTTC
v_call: TRBV5-1
d_call: TRBD1
clone_size: -
j_call: TRBJ2-1

cdr3_aa: CASSRGTVSGNTIYF
cdr3_nt: TGTGCCAGCAGCCGAGGGACAGTCTCTGGAAACACCATATATTTT
v_call: TRBV11-2
d_call: TRBD1
clone_size: -
j_call: TRBJ1-3

cdr3_aa: CASSLIGWASGDTSTDTQYF
cdr3_nt: TGTGCCAGCAGCTTGATCGGGTGGGCTAGCGGGGACACTAGCACAGATACGCAGTATTTT
v_call: TRBV5-4
d_call: TRBD2
clone_size: -
j_call: TRBJ2-3

cdr3_aa: CASSHPGTSGKLFPIF
cdr3_nt: TGTGCCAGCAGTCACCCCGGGACTAGCGGGAAACTTTTTCCAATCTTC
v_call: TRBV7-2
d_call: TRBD2
clone_size: -
j_call: TRBJ2-1

cdr3_aa: CASSGGQGGWTDTQYF
cdr3_nt: TGCGCCAGCAGTGGGGGACAGGGCGGGTGGACAGATACGCAGTATTTT
v_call: TRBV10-1
d_call: TRBD1
clone_size: -
j_call: TRBJ2-3

cdr3_aa: CASSRRDREGYTF
cdr3_nt: TGTGCCAGCAGCCGCCGGGACAGGGAAGGCTACACCTTC
v_call: TRBV5-6
d_call: TRBD1
clone_size: -
j_call: TRBJ1-2

cdr3_aa: CASSQELAGVSKNIQYF
cdr3_nt: TGTGCCAGCAGCCAGGAACTAGCGGGGGTTTCCAAAAACATTCAGTACTTC
v_call: TRBV4-2
d_call: TRBD2
clone_size: -
j_call: TRBJ2-4

cdr3_aa: CASSVEGDSNQPQHF
cdr3_nt: TGTGCCAGCAGCGTAGAAGGGGATAGCAATCAGCCCCAGCATTTT
v_call: TRBV9
d_call: -
clone_size: -
j_call: TRBJ1-5